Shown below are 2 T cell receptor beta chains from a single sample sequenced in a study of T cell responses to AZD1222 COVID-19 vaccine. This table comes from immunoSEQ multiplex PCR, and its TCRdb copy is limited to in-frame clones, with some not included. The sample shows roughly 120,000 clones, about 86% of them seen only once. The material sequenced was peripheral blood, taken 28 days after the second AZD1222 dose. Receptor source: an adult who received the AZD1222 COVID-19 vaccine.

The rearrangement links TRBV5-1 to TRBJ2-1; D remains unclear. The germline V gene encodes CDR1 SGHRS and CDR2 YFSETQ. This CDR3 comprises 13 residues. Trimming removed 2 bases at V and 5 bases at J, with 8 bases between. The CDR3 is CASSFKMDNEQFF. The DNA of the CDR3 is TGCGCCAGCAGCTTCAAGATGGACAATGAGCAGTTCTTC.

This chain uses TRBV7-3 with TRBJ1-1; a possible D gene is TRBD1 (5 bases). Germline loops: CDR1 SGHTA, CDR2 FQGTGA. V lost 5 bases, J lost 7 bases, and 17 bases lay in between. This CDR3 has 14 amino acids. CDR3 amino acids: CASSPRGGVGEAFF. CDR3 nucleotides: TGTGCCAGCAGCCCGCGGGGGGGAGTTGGTGAAGCTTTCTTT.